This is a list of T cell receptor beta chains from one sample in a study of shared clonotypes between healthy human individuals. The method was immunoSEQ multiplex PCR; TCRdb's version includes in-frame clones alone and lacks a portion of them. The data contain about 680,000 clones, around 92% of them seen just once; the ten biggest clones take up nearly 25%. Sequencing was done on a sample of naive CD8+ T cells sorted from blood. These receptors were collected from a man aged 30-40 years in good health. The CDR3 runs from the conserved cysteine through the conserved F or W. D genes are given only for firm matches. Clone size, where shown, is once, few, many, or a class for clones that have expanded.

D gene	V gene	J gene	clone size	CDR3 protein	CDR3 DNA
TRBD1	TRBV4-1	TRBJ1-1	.	CASSPNLGQMNTEAFF	TGCGCCAGCAGCCCCAACTTGGGACAGATGAACACTGAAGCTTTCTTT
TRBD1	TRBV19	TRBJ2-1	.	CASSIEQPGQGDNEQFF	TGTGCCAGTAGTATAGAGCAACCCGGGCAGGGGGATAATGAGCAGTTCTTC
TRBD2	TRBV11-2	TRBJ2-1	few	CASSGLAIEQFF	TGTGCCAGCAGTGGACTAGCGATTGAGCAGTTCTTC
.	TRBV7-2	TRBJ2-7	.	CASSLGQVYEQYF	TGTGCCAGCAGCTTAGGACAAGTCTACGAGCAGTACTTC
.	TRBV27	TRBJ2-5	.	CASSLGMEGETQYF	TGTGCCAGCAGTTTGGGGATGGAGGGAGAGACCCAGTACTTC
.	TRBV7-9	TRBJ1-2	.	CASSKEGGPVIYGYTF	TGTGCCAGCAGCAAAGAGGGGGGACCGGTCATCTATGGCTACACCTTC
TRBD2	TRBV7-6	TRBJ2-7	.	CASSLLAGEVAYEQYF	TGTGCCAGCAGCTTATTAGCGGGAGAGGTCGCCTACGAGCAGTACTTC
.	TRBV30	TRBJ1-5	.	CAWEPGQLGGQPQHF	TGTGCCTGGGAGCCGGGGCAACTTGGAGGCCAGCCCCAGCATTTT
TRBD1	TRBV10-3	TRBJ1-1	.	CAISERDRPIEAFF	TGTGCCATCAGTGAGAGGGACAGGCCTATCGAAGCTTTCTTT
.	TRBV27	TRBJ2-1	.	CASSFPRLGPYNEQFF	TGTGCCAGCAGTTTTCCGCGACTAGGGCCCTACAATGAGCAGTTCTTC
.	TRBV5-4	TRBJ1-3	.	CASSLDRLGNTIYF	TGTGCCAGCAGCTTGGACAGGCTTGGAAACACCATATATTTT
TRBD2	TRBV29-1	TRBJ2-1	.	CSVEGASGNEQFF	TGCAGCGTTGAAGGAGCTAGCGGGAATGAGCAGTTCTTC
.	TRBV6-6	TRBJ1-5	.	CASSYGGLVPQHF	TGTGCCAGCAGTTACGGGGGGCTGGTGCCCCAGCATTTT
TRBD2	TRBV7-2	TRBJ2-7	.	CASSQPGLAGYEQYF	TGTGCCAGCAGCCAACCGGGACTAGCGGGCTACGAGCAGTACTTC
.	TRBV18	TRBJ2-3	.	CASSLQVVHADTQYF	TGTGCCAGCTCATTACAGGTCGTGCATGCAGATACGCAGTATTTT
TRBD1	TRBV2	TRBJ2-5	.	CASPDRGVGETQYF	TGTGCCAGCCCGGACAGGGGAGTAGGGGAGACCCAGTACTTC